These 17 T cell receptor beta chains were sequenced from one sample in a study of blood T cell repertoires in COVID-19. Generated by immunoSEQ multiplex PCR, the TCRdb table keeps only in-frame clones and is missing some. The table has some 42,000 clones, 92% seen once. The sample consisted of peripheral blood. The source is a man over 45 with active COVID-19.

The V call is TRBV7-9, the J call TRBJ2-3, with 14 nucleotides matching TRBD2. Per germline, CDR1 SEHNR and CDR2 FQNEAQ (reference sequence). The CDR3 length is 16 residues. V was clipped by 2 bases and J by 6 bases; unmatched bases: 4. CDR3 nucleotides: TGTGCCAGCAGCTTATGGGGACTAGCGGGAGTTGATACGCAGTATTTT. Translated, it gives CASSLWGLAGVDTQYF.

V usage is TRBV6-1 and J usage is TRBJ2-5; 8 nucleotides agree with TRBD1. Germline values: CDR1 MNHNS, CDR2 SASEGT. This CDR3 has 14 residues. V lost 3 bases, J lost 5 bases, and 5 bases stayed unmatched. CDR3 sequence (DNA): TGTGCCAGCAGTGACAGGGGGCAGGGGGAGACCCAGTACTTC. Residues: CASSDRGQGETQYF.

The J gene is TRBJ2-5, the V gene TRBV7-9; weak D call: TRBD1 (6 bases). The V gene's germline CDR1 is SEHNR and CDR2 FQNEAQ (reference sequence). The CDR3 is 14 amino acids. Trimming left V 7 bases short and J 5 bases short, with 17 bases between. The CDR3 DNA reads as TGTGCCAGCACCGTTACAGGGATGGGGGAGACCCAGTACTTC. This encodes CASTVTGMGETQYF.

V and J are TRBV9 and TRBJ2-4; 7 bases line up with TRBD2. This CDR3 has 14 amino acids. Trimming at V came to 2 bases and at J to 6 bases, leaving 5 bases not matched to a gene. The germline V gene encodes CDR1 SGDLS and CDR2 YYNGEE. In nucleotides, the CDR3 is TGTGCCAGCAGCGTTGGGGGAGGGAGAAACATTCAGTACTTC. Encoded protein: CASSVGGGRNIQYF.

This clone was counted a single time. V is TRBV28 and J is TRBJ2-7, with 9 bases identical to TRBD1. The V segment lost 4 bases and the J segment 5 bases; nucleotides outside the gene matches: 12. CDR1 is MDHEN, CDR2 SYDVKM, per germline. CDR3 length: 16 residues. For the CDR3, the DNA is TGTGCCAGCAGTTCGTCCCGGGACAGGGAGTATCACGAGCAGTACTTC. It is translated as CASSSSRDREYHEQYF.

The V call is TRBV7-2, the J call TRBJ1-1; 7 bases match TRBD1. This CDR3 has 15 amino acids. Germline loops: CDR1 SGHTA, CDR2 FQGNSA. The V and J ends lost 6 bases and 5 bases, in that order; junction bases with no gene match: 12. CDR3 residues: CASSPYRGLGTEAFF. The DNA of the CDR3 is TGTGCCAGCAGTCCCTACAGGGGATTAGGGACTGAAGCTTTCTTT.

V and J are TRBV5-4 and TRBJ2-1; the match to TRBD2 covers 8 bases. CDR3 length equals 17 residues. Germline V gene sequence: CDR1 SGHNT, CDR2 YYREEE (reference sequence). Losses at the gene ends were 5 bases for V and 2 bases for J; bases not matched to a gene: 12. In DNA, the CDR3 is TGTGCCAGCAGTCGCGCGGGCGGGAGGACTGCCTACAATGAGCAGTTCTTC. Its protein is CASSRAGGRTAYNEQFF.

The rearrangement links TRBV9 to TRBJ1-3; D not certain. The V gene lost 4 bases and the J gene lost 3 bases, with 8 bases spanning the gap. The V gene's germline CDR1 is SGDLS and CDR2 YYNGEE. This CDR3 is built from 13 residues. In nucleotides, the CDR3 is TGTGCCAGCAGCCAAGAGGGTGGAAACACCATATATTTT. Translation: CASSQEGGNTIYF.

The chain links TRBV24-1 to TRBJ2-7, with 9 bases identical to TRBD2. This CDR3 is built from 17 residues. J was trimmed by 6 bases and V by 4 bases; bases with no gene match: 15. Germline V gene sequence: CDR1 KGHDR, CDR2 SFDVKD. The DNA of the CDR3 is TGTGCCACCAGTGACCATAGCGGGAGTGCCTCAATGAGCGAGCAGTACTTC. Protein product: CATSDHSGSASMSEQYF.

The rearrangement uses TRBV19 and TRBJ1-3, with 7 bases that match TRBD1. The J segment lost 0 bases and the V segment lost 4 bases, leaving 9 bases of the junction unmatched. The CDR3 has 17 amino acids. Germline V gene sequence: CDR1 LNHDA, CDR2 SQIVND (reference sequence). In DNA form, the CDR3 reads TGTGCCAGTAGTACCTCCGTCGGGACAGCCTCTGGAAACACCATATATTTT. Its protein product is CASSTSVGTASGNTIYF.

The CDR3: CASSEAVAGGNEKLFF. The CDR3 region has the DNA TGTGCCAGCAGTGAAGCAGTGGCAGGGGGTAATGAAAAACTGTTTTTT. V and J are TRBV2 and TRBJ1-4; TRBD1 matches at 7 bases. CDR3 length equals 16 residues. Per the germline V gene, CDR1 is SNHLY and CDR2 is FYNNEI. J lost 4 bases, V lost 0 bases, and 5 bases had no gene match.

This chain connects TRBV2 to TRBJ2-7, with TRBD1 as a possible D gene (6 bases). CDR1 is SNHLY, CDR2 FYNNEI, per germline. Trimming removed 5 bases from V and 0 bases from J, with 11 bases in between. The CDR3 covers 14 residues. CDR3 sequence reads: CASSLGRGSYEQYF. As DNA, the CDR3 is TGTGCCAGCAGTTTGGGCAGGGGCTCCTACGAGCAGTACTTC.

The chain joins TRBV18 to TRBJ2-5; perhaps TRBD2 as D (6 bases). V lost 6 bases, J lost 5 bases, and 22 bases lay in between. The germline V gene has CDR1 KGHSH and CDR2 LQKENI. The CDR3 runs to 16 residues. The CDR3 loop is CASSRVGTGVRETQYF. CDR3 DNA sequence: TGTGCCAGCTCCCGCGTCGGGACGGGAGTGCGGGAGACCCAGTACTTC.

The chain couples TRBV19 to TRBJ2-2; a possible D gene is TRBD1 (6 bases). This CDR3 contains 15 residues. CDR1 LNHDA and CDR2 SQIVND come from the germline V gene (reference sequence). Trimming removed 1 base at V and 7 bases at J, with 13 bases between. The CDR3 DNA reads as TGTGCCAGTAGTATAGTAGGGGGAATCGGCGGGGAGCTGTTTTTT. Encoded protein: CASSIVGGIGGELFF.

The V and J genes are TRBV3-1 (or the pseudogene TRBV3-2) and TRBJ2-2; D may be TRBD1 (6 bases). Germline V gene data show CDR1 as LGHDT and CDR2 as YNNKEL (reference sequence). This CDR3 has 13 amino acids. Deletions cut 5 bases from V and 5 bases from J, with 9 bases between. The CDR3, as DNA: TGTGCCAGCAGCATAGGGGGAACCGGGGAGCTGTTTTTT. As protein: CASSIGGTGELFF.

The V call is TRBV28, the J call TRBJ2-7, with 7 bases identical to TRBD2. V trimming: 6 bases; J trimming: 7 bases; junction bases outside the gene matches: 15. The CDR3 loop spans 15 amino acids. Germline values: CDR1 MDHEN, CDR2 SYDVKM. The CDR3 nucleotides are TGTGCCAGCAGCCTGCCAACGGCGGGAGTGGGGGAGCAGTACTTC. This sequence encodes CASSLPTAGVGEQYF.

This rearrangement joins TRBV5-1 to TRBJ2-1; TRBD2 might be the D (7 bases). V was trimmed by 4 bases and J by 7 bases, leaving 21 bases between them. The CDR3 is 16 amino acids. CDR1 and CDR2 (germline): SGHRS, YFSETQ. This CDR3 reads CASSPGAGAGGNEQFF. The CDR3 DNA follows: TGCGCCAGCAGCCCGGGTGCGGGGGCCGGGGGGAATGAGCAGTTCTTC.